Below are 5 T cell receptor beta chains sequenced from a single sample in a study of blood T cells in healthy people across ages. Then a second PCR, running about 7 to 11 cycles, was carried out with a sample-barcoded 5' primer and a J-beta primer mix. TCRdb called the 5' RACE reads again in MiXCR, with one record for every CDR3 protein. The sample has about 590,000 distinct CDR3 sequences; under 30% are singletons. The sample comprised blood. The receptors shown here come from an elderly woman in good health.

The chain is built from TRBV5-1 and TRBJ2-1, with D perhaps matching TRBD2 (6 bases). The J call may be in error: the DNA end matches TRBJ2-7 better. CDR3 size: 16 residues. Germline V gene sequence: CDR1 SGHRS, CDR2 YFSETQ. CDR3 DNA sequence: TGCGCCAGCAGCCCACAGCCGGGACTGTCATACAATGAGCAGTACTTC. Amino acid sequence: CASSPQPGLSYNEQYF.

The J gene is TRBJ2-6, the V gene TRBV6-1; TRBD1 or TRBD2 may be the D gene (6 bases each). V was cut by 0 bases and J by 4 bases, with 13 bases left in between. This CDR3 is built from 17 residues. The germline V gene has CDR1 MNHNS and CDR2 SASEGT. The CDR3 sequence is CASSEALGGGGANVLTF. CDR3 nucleotides: TGTGCCAGCAGTGAAGCTTTGGGGGGCGGAGGGGCCAACGTCCTGACTTTC.

J is TRBJ1-5 and V is TRBV10-3; 9 bases are shared with TRBD1. J lost 4 bases, V lost 3 bases, and 4 bases had no gene match. The CDR3 length is 15 residues. Germline-derived CDR1 and CDR2 are ENHRY and SYGVKD. CDR3 in DNA: TGTGCCATCAGTGACCACGGACAGGGGAATCAGCCCCAGCATTTT. Translation: CAISDHGQGNQPQHF.

Worth noting for this clonotype: A much larger clone lies a single base off, so this may be a read error. The rearrangement uses TRBV25-1 and TRBJ2-7; 8 bases map to TRBD2. Germline CDR1 reads MGHDK; CDR2 reads SYGVNS. This CDR3 comprises 14 residues. The V segment lost 3 bases and the J segment 7 bases; nucleotides outside the gene matches: 8. The CDR3 loop is CASSERGVGDEQYF. In DNA, the CDR3 is TGTGCCAGCAGTGAGCGGGGGGTAGGGGATGAGCAGTACTTC.

The rearrangement links TRBV20-1 to TRBJ2-3; 9 bases fit TRBD2. CDR3 length equals 14 residues. Germline V CDR1 and CDR2: DFQATT, SNEGSKA (reference sequence). Germline trimming cut 6 bases from V and 5 bases from J; bases unmatched to any gene: 9. The CDR3 DNA reads as TGCAGTGCCCCTGGGACTAGCAGGTTAGATACGCAGTATTTT. Translated: CSAPGTSRLDTQYF.